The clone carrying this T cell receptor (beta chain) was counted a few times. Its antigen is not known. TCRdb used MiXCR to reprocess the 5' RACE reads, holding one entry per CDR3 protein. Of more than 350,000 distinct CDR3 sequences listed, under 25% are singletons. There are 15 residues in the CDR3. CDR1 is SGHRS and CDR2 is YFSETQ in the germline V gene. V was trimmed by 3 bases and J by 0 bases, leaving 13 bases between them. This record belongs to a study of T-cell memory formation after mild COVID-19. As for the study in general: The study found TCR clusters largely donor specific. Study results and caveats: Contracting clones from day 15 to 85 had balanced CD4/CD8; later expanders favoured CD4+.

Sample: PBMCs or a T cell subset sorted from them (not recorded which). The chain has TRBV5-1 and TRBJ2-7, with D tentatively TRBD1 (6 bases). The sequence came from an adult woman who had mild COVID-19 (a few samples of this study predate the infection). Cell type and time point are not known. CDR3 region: CASSSKQGLSYEQYF. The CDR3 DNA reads TGCGCCAGCAGCTCGAAACAGGGTCTCTCCTACGAGCAGTACTTC. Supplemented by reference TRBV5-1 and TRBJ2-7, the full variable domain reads KAGVTQTPRYLIKTRGQQVTLSCSPISGHRSVSWYQQTPGQGLQFLFEYFSETQRNKGNFPGRFSGRQFSNSRSEMNVSTLELGDSALYLCASSSKQGLSYEQYFGPGTRLTVT.